The 20 T cell receptor beta chains below all came from one sample that was sequenced in a study of a mutant IDH1 vaccine in newly diagnosed glioma. Generated by immunoSEQ multiplex PCR, the TCRdb table keeps only in-frame clones and is missing some. The sample lists some 48,000 clones, under 85% occurring once. Stated time point: week 35, safety follow-up. Vaccination comprised doses that each held 300 ug of mutant IDH1 20-mer peptide, plus topical imiquimod. No antigen is known for these receptors. The specimen comprised PBMCs, sampled from a glioma patient whose treatment included an IDH1 peptide vaccine. The source is a man aged 35 to 55 with glioma.

The CDR3, as DNA: TGTGCCAGCAGTGGTCCAGGGGCGGGGGAGACTGAAGCTTTCTTT. Translating gives CASSGPGAGETEAFF. V and J are TRBV27 and TRBJ1-1; D perhaps matches TRBD1 (6 bases). This CDR3 comprises 15 residues. V lost 5 bases, J lost 5 bases, and 18 bases lay in between. Germline assignment: CDR1 MNHEY and CDR2 SMNVEV (reference sequence).

The chain is built from TRBV29-1 and TRBJ2-1, with 13 bases that match TRBD2. J lost 6 bases, V lost 5 bases, and 4 bases had no gene match. CDR1 SQVTM and CDR2 ANQGSEA come from the germline V gene. The CDR3 covers 14 residues. This CDR3 reads CSVPGTSGVNEQFF. CDR3 DNA sequence: TGCAGCGTTCCCGGGACTAGCGGGGTCAATGAGCAGTTCTTC.

This clone was seen a handful of times. This chain uses TRBV29-1 with TRBJ1-2; D not resolved. Trimming shortened V by 0 bases and J by 7 bases, and 6 bases separated the two germline ends. Per germline, CDR1 SQVTM and CDR2 ANQGSEA. This CDR3 is 11 amino acids long. The CDR3 region is CSVEEGGGYTF. In DNA, the CDR3 is TGCAGCGTTGAAGAGGGAGGTGGCTACACCTTC.

This chain joins TRBV13 and TRBJ2-3; possible D gene TRBD2, 5 bases. CDR1 is PRHDT, CDR2 FYEKMQ, per germline (reference sequence). The CDR3 is 13 residues long. Trimming stripped 9 bases from V and 2 bases from J, with 12 bases between. CDR3: CASKDWLTDTQYF. The CDR3 DNA is TGTGCCAGTAAGGACTGGCTCACAGATACGCAGTATTTT. Filled out from reference TRBV13 and TRBJ2-3, the complete variable domain reads AAGVIQSPRHLIKEKRETATLKCYPIPRHDTVYWYQQGPGQDPQFLISFYEKMQSDKGSIPDRFSAQQFSDYHSELNMSSLELGDSALYFCASKDWLTDTQYFGPGTRLTVL.

The CDR3 nucleotides are TGTGCCAGCAGCCTAATAGCGGGGGGAACCGGGGAGCTGTTTTTT. Translation: CASSLIAGGTGELFF. V gene TRBV5-6 combines with J gene TRBJ2-2; TRBD2 matches at 10 bases. CDR1 is SGHDT and CDR2 is YYEEEE in the germline V gene. The CDR3 has 15 residues. Trimming took 4 bases from V and 5 from J; bases not matched to a gene: 5.

For the CDR3, the DNA is TGTGCCAGCAGCTTCGGTCGGACCGACCAGTACTTC. Its translation: CASSFGRTDQYF. The chain joins TRBV5-6 to TRBJ2-7; D remains unclear. CDR1 and CDR2 from the germline V gene are SGHDT and YYEEEE. The CDR3 loop spans 12 amino acids. V was trimmed by 2 bases and J by 10 bases, leaving 13 bases between them. Using reference TRBV5-6 and TRBJ2-7 for the parts outside the CDR3, the full variable domain is DAGVTQSPTHLIKTRGQQVTLRCSPKSGHDTVSWYQQALGQGPQFIFQYYEEEERQRGNFPDRFSGHQFPNYSSELNVNALLLGDSALYLCASSFGRTDQYFGPGTRLTVT.

The V and J genes are TRBV14 and TRBJ1-4; possible D gene TRBD1, 5 bases. The germline V gene encodes CDR1 SGHDN and CDR2 FVKESK. The CDR3 loop spans 15 amino acids. Trimming removed 3 bases from V and 8 bases from J, with 16 bases in between. The CDR3 loop reads CASSQAAGAQEKLFF. The CDR3, as DNA: TGTGCCAGCAGCCAGGCCGCTGGGGCCCAAGAAAAACTGTTTTTT.

This clone has just a few counts. The chain combines TRBV15 with TRBJ1-4; tentatively, D is TRBD1 (5 bases). The germline gives CDR1 LNHNV, CDR2 YYDKDF (reference sequence). The CDR3 spans 16 residues. V lost 5 bases and J lost 8, with 21 bases in between. The CDR3 loop is CATSGRDRGTGEKLFF. The CDR3 region has the DNA TGTGCCACCAGCGGACGGGATCGAGGGACTGGGGAAAAACTGTTTTTT.

The chain links TRBV2 to TRBJ2-7; D not certain. Germline V gene sequence: CDR1 SNHLY, CDR2 FYNNEI. The CDR3 spans 13 residues. V lost 3 bases and J 1 base, leaving 7 bases between the germline ends. This CDR3 reads CASSEGFSYEQYF. For the CDR3, the DNA is TGTGCCAGCAGTGAGGGATTTTCCTACGAGCAGTACTTC.

This CDR3 reads CASSLEGGYEQYF. Here the CDR3 DNA reads TGTGCCAGCAGCTTAGAAGGAGGCTACGAGCAGTACTTC. The rearrangement uses TRBV11-3 and TRBJ2-7; possible D gene TRBD2, 5 bases. Germline values: CDR1 SGHNT, CDR2 YENEEA. The CDR3 contains 13 residues. With 0 bases removed from V and 3 bases from J, the gap between germline ends came to 6 bases.

The genes are TRBV2 and TRBJ1-1; 10 bases match TRBD1. J lost 0 bases, V lost 6 bases, and 7 bases had no gene match. The CDR3 consists of 16 residues. In germline, CDR1 is SNHLY, CDR2 FYNNEI. CDR3 DNA sequence: TGTGCCAGCAGGAGGAGACAGGGGGCCCTGAACACTGAAGCTTTCTTT. It encodes CASRRRQGALNTEAFF.

The V gene is TRBV6-5, the J gene TRBJ2-1; 11 nucleotides match TRBD1. Trimming removed 6 bases from V and 6 bases from J; junction bases left unmatched: 7. This CDR3 has 15 residues. CDR1 MNHEY and CDR2 SVGAGI come from the germline V gene. DNA for the CDR3: TGTGCCAGCAGCCTTGGGACAGGGGGTAGCAATGAGCAGTTCTTC. This encodes CASSLGTGGSNEQFF.

V usage is TRBV9 and J usage is TRBJ2-4; 8 bases are a match to TRBD2. There are 16 residues in the CDR3. After removal of 0 bases from V and 9 bases from J, the junction contained 11 bases not matched to a gene. Germline V gives CDR1 SGDLS, CDR2 YYNGEE. The CDR3 nucleotides read TGTGCCAGCAGCGTAGCTAATAGCGGGGCCGAGGGCATTCAGTACTTC. It yields the protein CASSVANSGAEGIQYF. Looking up the rest from reference TRBV9 and TRBJ2-4 gives the full variable domain: DSGVTQTPKHLITATGQRVTLRCSPRSGDLSVYWYQQSLDQGLQFLIQYYNGEERAKGNILERFSAQQFPDLHSELNLSSLELGDSALYFCASSVANSGAEGIQYFGAGTRLSVL.

This clone was recorded once. This rearrangement joins TRBV29-1 to TRBJ2-7; 7 bases map to TRBD2. Germline trimming cut 7 bases from V and 2 bases from J; bases unmatched to any gene: 11. The CDR3 runs to 14 residues. From germline, CDR1 is SQVTM and CDR2 ANQGSEA. The chain's CDR3 is CSAVERGPPYEQYF. DNA of the CDR3: TGCAGCGCCGTCGAGCGGGGACCCCCCTACGAGCAGTACTTC.

This clone was picked up a small number of times. This rearrangement joins TRBV7-7 to TRBJ2-7, with D possibly called TRBD1 or TRBD2 (5 bases each). Trimming left V 0 bases short and J 1 base short, with 10 bases between. CDR1 is SSHAT, CDR2 FNYEAQ, per germline (reference sequence). The CDR3 loop spans 15 amino acids. The CDR3 region is CASSLAEGPSYEQYF. The CDR3 bases are TGTGCCAGCAGCTTAGCTGAGGGACCGTCCTACGAGCAGTACTTC.

V is TRBV2 and J is TRBJ2-3, with 9 bases lining up with TRBD2. Germline CDR1 SNHLY, CDR2 FYNNEI. J gave up 6 bases and V 10 bases, and 17 bases lay outside the gene matches. This CDR3 region has 16 residues. CDR3 in amino acids: CATYIGGSGGRDTQYF. The CDR3 nucleotides read TGTGCCACCTACATTGGGGGTAGCGGGGGTCGTGATACGCAGTATTTT.

This rearrangement joins TRBV5-1 to TRBJ2-3; possible D gene TRBD2, 6 bases. CDR3 size: 14 residues. Germline CDR1 reads SGHRS; CDR2 reads YFSETQ. V gave up 7 bases and J gave up 2 bases, with 14 bases separating them. The CDR3 sequence: CASRIAEHTDTQYF. In nucleotides, the CDR3 is TGCGCCAGCCGGATAGCGGAACACACAGATACGCAGTATTTT.

This clone was picked up one time. The genes are TRBV30 and TRBJ1-2, with 7 bases aligning to TRBD1. This CDR3 region has 14 residues. The V and J ends lost 0 bases and 5 bases, in that order; junction bases with no gene match: 6. Germline assignment: CDR1 GTSNPN and CDR2 SVGIG (reference sequence). The CDR3 DNA is TGTGCCTGGAGTGTACGACAGGGCCTATATGGCTACACCTTC. Translated, it gives CAWSVRQGLYGYTF.

The CDR3 sequence: CAWSSGGFNQPQHF. The DNA for the CDR3 is TGTGCCTGGAGCTCAGGTGGATTCAATCAGCCCCAGCATTTT. V gene TRBV30 combines with J gene TRBJ1-5; D call uncertain. CDR1 is GTSNPN, CDR2 SVGIG, per germline (reference sequence). Trimming pared 3 bases from V and 3 bases from J, leaving 12 bases between. The CDR3 contains 14 residues.

The chain has TRBV30 and TRBJ2-1; D may be TRBD2 (6 bases). Trimming cost V 0 bases and J 2 bases, with 8 bases left between them. Germline CDR1 reads GTSNPN; CDR2 reads SVGIG (reference sequence). The CDR3 extends over 14 amino acids. In DNA, the CDR3 is TGTGCCTGGAGTGTGGGAGGAACCTACAATGAGCAGTTCTTC. Translated, it gives CAWSVGGTYNEQFF.